This TCR beta chain is from a study of blood T cells in healthy people across ages. The CDR3 is 16 amino acids. The germline gives CDR1 LGHDT, CDR2 YNNKEL (reference sequence). V lost 0 bases to trimming and J lost 5 bases, with 15 bases between them. The use of a sample-barcoded 5' primer and a J-beta primer mix characterized a second PCR of roughly 6 to 11 cycles. MiXCR, applied by TCRdb to the 5' RACE reads, yields one record per CDR3 protein. The sample carries roughly 1.9 million distinct CDR3 sequences, around 42% recorded once. Only a few counts were recorded for this clonotype. The receptor was isolated from a human donor in good health. The chain uses TRBV3-1 and TRBJ2-3, with D perhaps given as TRBD1 or TRBD2 (5 bases each). The sequencing input was blood. The chain's CDR3 is CASSQDLRGREDTQYF. As DNA, the CDR3 is TGTGCCAGCAGCCAAGATCTGAGGGGACGGGAAGATACGCAGTATTTT.